Listed here are 26 T cell receptor beta chains from one sample, sequenced in a study of CD8+CD57+ T cells in acquired aplastic anemia. For sequencing, patients were chosen who had shown expansion of CD8+CD57+ cells by flow cytometry. TCR beta VDJ combinations and CDR3 sequences were profiled from genomic DNA. TCRdb analysed the reads with MiXCR anew, one entry per CDR3 protein. This sample carries around 430,000 distinct CDR3 sequences, around 33% of them seen once, and the ten largest clones take around 0.82%. Sequenced input: sorted CD4+, CD8+, or CD8+CD57+ T cells (not recorded which) from PBMCs. Receptors originate from a human donor with aplastic anemia.

This clonotype was picked up one time. V usage is TRBV12-3 or TRBV12-4 and J usage is TRBJ2-1, with TRBD2 as a possible D gene (5 bases). The V gene lost 10 bases and the J gene lost 8 bases, with 18 bases spanning the gap. The CDR3 covers 13 residues. The CDR3 nucleotides are TGTGCCACCTCCGACGGGATTTGGGATGAGCAGTTCTTC. Amino acids: CATSDGIWDEQFF.

This clonotype came up many times. The chain is built from TRBV19 and TRBJ2-3; weak D call: TRBD1 (6 bases). Germline V gene data show CDR1 as LNHDA and CDR2 as SQIVND (reference sequence). With 3 bases removed from V and 6 bases from J, the gap between germline ends came to 16 bases. CDR3 length: 15 amino acids. The CDR3: CASSITGSAGDTQYF. The CDR3 coding sequence is TGTGCCAGTAGTATCACAGGGAGCGCAGGGGATACGCAGTATTTT.

This clonotype came up many times. This chain's CDR3 is CASSIPGDTEAFF. CDR3 sequence (DNA): TGTGCCAGTAGTATCCCCGGCGACACTGAAGCTTTCTTT. V and J are TRBV19 and TRBJ1-1; unclear D gene. The CDR3 runs 13 residues. V lost 3 bases and J lost 3, with 8 bases in between. CDR1 is LNHDA, CDR2 SQIVND, per germline (reference sequence).

The gene calls are TRBV27 and TRBJ1-2; D is undetermined. This CDR3 is built from 13 residues. CDR1 is MNHEY and CDR2 is SMNVEV in the germline V gene (reference sequence). Trimming removed 3 bases from V and 5 bases from J, with 10 bases in between. Here the CDR3 reads CASSFARNYGYTF. DNA of the CDR3: TGTGCCAGCAGTTTCGCCCGGAATTATGGCTACACCTTC.

V gene TRBV20-1 combines with J gene TRBJ1-1; D uncertain. Trimming cost V 4 bases and J 5 bases, with 23 bases left between them. Germline CDR1 is DFQATT and CDR2 is SNEGSKA (reference sequence). The CDR3 length is 16 residues. CDR3 in amino acids: CSAIVGLPGWDTEAFF. The CDR3 coding sequence is TGCAGTGCTATCGTAGGGCTCCCTGGTTGGGATACTGAAGCTTTCTTT.

J is TRBJ1-6 and V is TRBV12-3 or TRBV12-4; TRBD1 matches at 7 bases. The CDR3 consists of 14 residues. J gave up 11 bases and V 1 base, and 5 bases lay outside the gene matches. The CDR3 loop reads CASSLETGSTPLHF. CDR3 sequence (DNA): TGTGCCAGCAGTTTAGAGACAGGGTCGACACCCCTCCACTTT.

About this clonotype itself: This may be a read error, as it is one base from a much larger clone. The chain recombines TRBV9 with TRBJ2-7; no clear D gene. Trimming took 1 base from V and 4 from J, leaving 9 bases between them. The CDR3 spans 13 residues. CDR1 is SGDLS and CDR2 is YYNGEE in the germline V gene. CDR3 in amino acids: CASSVTDTYEQYV. The CDR3, as DNA: TGTGCCAGCAGCGTAACGGATACTTACGAGCAGTACGTC.

This clonotype was seen only a few times. Here the CDR3 reads CSARDGRRGTEAFF. Here the CDR3 DNA reads TGCAGTGCTAGAGATGGTCGTAGGGGCACTGAAGCTTTCTTT. This chain connects TRBV20-1 to TRBJ1-1, with D possibly TRBD1 on 5 matching bases. Germline V CDR1 and CDR2: DFQATT, SNEGSKA (reference sequence). Trimming left V 0 bases short and J 4 bases short, with 12 bases between. This CDR3 is built from 14 residues.

This clonotype came up once. One end of the junction is discordant with germline, which a read error may explain. The rearrangement joins TRBV20-1 to TRBJ1-4; 8 positions agree with TRBD1. This CDR3 is built from 16 residues. The germline gives CDR1 DFQATT, CDR2 SNEGSKA (reference sequence). The chain's CDR3 is CSARRAGQVYNEKLLF. The CDR3 DNA is TGCAGTGCTAGAAGGGCGGGACAGGTCTATAATGAAAAACTGCTTTTT.

This clonotype was detected many times. The chain recombines TRBV20-1 with TRBJ1-1, with D possibly being TRBD1 (6 bases). The CDR3 totals 13 residues. In germline, CDR1 is DFQATT, CDR2 SNEGSKA (reference sequence). The V gene lost 2 bases and the J gene lost 3 bases, with 10 bases spanning the gap. Here the CDR3 DNA reads TGCAGTGCTAGATCGGACAGATACACTGAAGCTTTCTTT. The encoded protein is CSARSDRYTEAFF.

This clonotype has at least ten counts. V gene TRBV7-2 combines with J gene TRBJ1-1; D is unclear. This CDR3 has 11 residues. V was shortened by 5 bases and J by 7 bases, with 8 bases between the two germline ends. Germline-derived CDR1 and CDR2 are SGHTA and FQGNSA. The CDR3, as DNA: TGTGCCAGCAGCCCAACCAATGAAGCTTTCTTT. This gives the protein CASSPTNEAFF. Based on the CDR3 plus reference TRBV7-2 and TRBJ1-1, the full variable domain is GAGVSQSPSNKVTEKGKDVELRCDPISGHTALYWYRQSLGQGLEFLIYFQGNSAPDKSGLPSDRFSAERTGGSVSTLTIQRTQQEDSAVYLCASSPTNEAFFGQGTRLTVV.

This clonotype was seen a handful of times. The gene calls are TRBV20-1 and TRBJ2-5; D may match TRBD1 or TRBD2 (6 bases each). The CDR3 sequence is 15 residues long. The germline V gene encodes CDR1 DFQATT and CDR2 SNEGSKA (reference sequence). V shed 5 bases and J shed 1 base, with 17 bases lying between them. CDR3 bases: TGCAGTGCTCCCGGGGGCCGGGGCCTCCAAGAGACCCAGTACTTC. This gives the protein CSAPGGRGLQETQYF.

The table lists this clonotype with many counts. The CDR3 coding sequence is TGTGCCAGCAGCACCGGGACTATAGAGACCCAGTACTTC. It codes for CASSTGTIETQYF. This chain connects TRBV2 to TRBJ2-5; 7 nucleotides align to TRBD2. V shed 6 bases and J 4 bases; nucleotides not matched to a gene: 5. Germline CDR1 is SNHLY and CDR2 is FYNNEI. This CDR3 region has 13 residues.

In its sample, this clonotype was seen many times. The V gene is TRBV19, the J gene TRBJ2-3; no clear D. Germline V CDR1 and CDR2: LNHDA, SQIVND (reference sequence). The V end was cut by 1 base, the J end by 2 bases, with 7 bases between. The CDR3 is 14 residues long. CDR3 sequence: CASSIGQNTDTQYF. DNA of the CDR3: TGTGCCAGTAGTATAGGGCAAAACACAGATACGCAGTATTTT. The whole variable domain, filled in from reference TRBV19 and TRBJ2-3, reads DGGITQSPKYLFRKEGQNVTLSCEQNLNHDAMYWYRQDPGQGLRLIYYSQIVNDFQKGDIAEGYSVSREKKESFPLTVTSAQKNPTAFYLCASSIGQNTDTQYFGPGTRLTVL.

This clonotype has a count of ten or more. This rearrangement joins TRBV2 to TRBJ2-7; 8 nucleotides align to TRBD2. This CDR3 contains 13 residues. V lost 11 bases, J lost 3 bases, and 9 bases stayed unmatched. The germline gives CDR1 SNHLY, CDR2 FYNNEI. The CDR3 region is CAATSGSGYEQYF. The CDR3 coding sequence is TGTGCCGCAACTAGCGGAAGTGGCTACGAGCAGTACTTC.

Only a few counts were recorded for this clonotype. The chain carries TRBV9 and TRBJ2-7, with D perhaps TRBD2 (6 bases). Germline loops: CDR1 SGDLS, CDR2 YYNGEE. CDR3 length: 15 amino acids. Deletions cut 0 bases from V and 4 bases from J, with 14 bases between. The CDR3: CASSVGGEKGYEQYF. CDR3 DNA sequence: TGTGCCAGCAGCGTAGGGGGGGAGAAGGGTTACGAGCAGTACTTC.

Ten or more counts support this clonotype. CDR3 sequence reads: CASSRISGGNSPLHF. CDR3 in DNA: TGTGCCAGCAGCCGAATCTCAGGGGGAAATTCACCCCTCCACTTT. This chain uses TRBV6-1 with TRBJ1-6, with 7 bases identical to TRBD1. Per the germline V gene, CDR1 is MNHNS and CDR2 is SASEGT. CDR3 length equals 15 residues. V gave up 6 bases and J gave up 7 bases; unmatched junction bases: 9.

This clonotype was recorded many times. The chain uses TRBV10-3 and TRBJ2-3; 9 positions match TRBD2. The CDR3 length is 15 residues. The ends lost 4 bases at V and 4 bases at J; junction bases unmatched: 6. CDR1 ENHRY and CDR2 SYGVKD come from the germline V gene. This CDR3 is CAISVSSGEADTQYF. The DNA of the CDR3 is TGTGCCATCAGTGTGTCTAGCGGGGAAGCAGATACGCAGTATTTT.

This clonotype has more than one count but fewer than ten. The J gene is TRBJ2-1, the V gene TRBV13, with 8 bases identical to TRBD2. CDR1 PRHDT and CDR2 FYEKMQ come from the germline V gene (reference sequence). This CDR3 has 14 amino acids. V gave up 6 bases and J gave up 6 bases; unmatched junction bases: 7. CDR3 DNA: TGTGCCAGCAGTATGGTAGCGGGGATCAATGAGCAGTTCTTC. Amino acid sequence: CASSMVAGINEQFF.

This clonotype was found many times. The J gene is TRBJ1-1, the V gene TRBV7-2; TRBD1 is a possible D gene (6 bases). V was pared by 5 bases and J by 1 base, with 17 bases between. Germline values: CDR1 SGHTA, CDR2 FQGNSA. CDR3 size: 16 residues. CDR3 amino acids: CASSPHTQGTNTEAFF. CDR3 in DNA: TGTGCCAGCAGCCCACACACTCAGGGGACGAACACTGAAGCTTTCTTT.

This clonotype was seen a few times. V usage is TRBV9 and J usage is TRBJ2-7; the match to TRBD1 covers 11 bases. This CDR3 is 16 amino acids long. Germline loops: CDR1 SGDLS, CDR2 YYNGEE. Trimming at V came to 3 bases and at J to 2 bases, leaving 7 bases not matched to a gene. The chain's CDR3 is CASSAKDRGLTYEQYF. Here the CDR3 DNA reads TGTGCCAGCAGCGCGAAGGACAGGGGGCTAACCTACGAGCAGTACTTC.

This clonotype was recorded many times. The genes are TRBV20-1 and TRBJ1-1; D not resolved. The CDR3 contains 14 residues. V dropped 6 bases and J dropped 1 base, with 15 bases sitting between them. CDR1 and CDR2 from the germline V gene are DFQATT and SNEGSKA (reference sequence). The CDR3 here is CSAPDRTRNTEAFF. The DNA for the CDR3 is TGCAGTGCCCCAGATCGGACCAGGAACACTGAAGCTTTCTTT.

This clonotype was detected ten times or more. The V gene is TRBV2, the J gene TRBJ2-1; D perhaps matches TRBD1 (6 bases). Between the trimmed V and J ends, which lost 6 bases and 3 bases, there was a span of 12 bases. The V gene's germline CDR1 is SNHLY and CDR2 FYNNEI. This CDR3 is built from 14 residues. CDR3 sequence reads: CASSPRGNYNEQFF. In nucleotides, the CDR3 is TGTGCCAGCAGCCCCAGGGGTAACTACAATGAGCAGTTCTTC. Full variable domain (remainder filled in from reference TRBV2 and TRBJ2-1): EPEVTQTPSHQVTQMGQEVILRCVPISNHLYFYWYRQILGQKVEFLVSFYNNEISEKSEIFDDQFSVERPDGSNFTLKIRSTKLEDSAMYFCASSPRGNYNEQFFGPGTRLTVL.

In regard to this clonotype: The junction does not match germline at one end; this may be a read error. The chain uses TRBV19 and TRBJ1-4; the D gene is possibly TRBD1 (6 bases). This CDR3 has 13 residues. Germline-derived CDR1 and CDR2 are LNHDA and SQIVND (reference sequence). The CDR3 nucleotides read TGTGCCAGTAAGGTGGGGGCAGGGGAAAAACTGGTTTTT. Amino acids: CASKVGAGEKLVF.

This clonotype was recorded many times. The V gene is TRBV7-9, the J gene TRBJ2-7; 11 nucleotides match TRBD1. CDR1 SEHNR and CDR2 FQNEAQ come from the germline V gene (reference sequence). J gave up 3 bases and V 5 bases, and 6 bases lay outside the gene matches. The CDR3 is 15 residues long. CDR3 region: CASSRGQGAGYEQYF. The CDR3 DNA is TGTGCCAGCAGCCGAGGACAGGGGGCCGGCTACGAGCAGTACTTC.

About this clonotype itself: This may be a read error: a much more frequent sequence differs by one nucleotide. This chain links TRBV5-1 with TRBJ2-7; D may be TRBD2 (5 bases). Germline values: CDR1 SGHRS, CDR2 YFSETQ. The germline V and J ends were trimmed by 7 bases and 6 bases, with 14 bases remaining between them. The CDR3 is 12 amino acids. As DNA, the CDR3 is TGCGCCAGCGGCATACTAGAGAGCGAGCAGTACTTC. It yields the protein CASGILESEQYF.